This TCR beta chain was captured by sequencing in a study of T cell responses to AZD1222 COVID-19 vaccine. The CDR3 has 12 residues. The V gene lost 5 bases and the J gene lost 7 bases, with 9 bases spanning the gap. Germline CDR1 and CDR2: MNHEY and SMNVEV (reference sequence). Study-level results: Reports say nearly half of spike-specific TCRs go after unmutated variant regions.

This clone was found once. Its antigen is not known. TCRdb keeps only in-frame clones here, not all; method: immunoSEQ multiplex PCR. The data contain some 110,000 clones, 88% of them singletons. This receptor was taken from an adult in good health. The sample was peripheral blood, taken on day 0 of AZD1222 vaccination. The V call is TRBV27, the J call TRBJ2-1; D is uncertain. In DNA form, the CDR3 reads TGTGCCAGCAGTCCCGGGTTAAATGAGCAGTTCTTC. Protein: CASSPGLNEQFF.